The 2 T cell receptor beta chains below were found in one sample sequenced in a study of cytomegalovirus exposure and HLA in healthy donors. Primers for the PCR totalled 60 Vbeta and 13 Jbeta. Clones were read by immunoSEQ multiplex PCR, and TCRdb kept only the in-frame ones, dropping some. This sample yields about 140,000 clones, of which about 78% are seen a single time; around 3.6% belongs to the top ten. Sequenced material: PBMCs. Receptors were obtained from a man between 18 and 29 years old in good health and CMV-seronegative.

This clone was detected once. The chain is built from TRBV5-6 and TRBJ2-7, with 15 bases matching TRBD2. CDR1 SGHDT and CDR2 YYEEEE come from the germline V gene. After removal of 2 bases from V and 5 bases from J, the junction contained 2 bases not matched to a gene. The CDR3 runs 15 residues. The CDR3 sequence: CASSFRTSGGDEQYF. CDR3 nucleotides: TGTGCCAGCAGCTTTCGGACTAGCGGGGGGGACGAGCAGTACTTC.

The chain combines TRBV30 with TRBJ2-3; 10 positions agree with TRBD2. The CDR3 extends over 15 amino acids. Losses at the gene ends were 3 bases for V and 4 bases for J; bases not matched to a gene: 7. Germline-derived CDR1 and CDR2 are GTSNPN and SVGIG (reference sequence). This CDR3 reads CAWRLSGGLADTQYF. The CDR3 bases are TGTGCCTGGAGGCTTAGCGGGGGGCTCGCAGATACGCAGTATTTT.